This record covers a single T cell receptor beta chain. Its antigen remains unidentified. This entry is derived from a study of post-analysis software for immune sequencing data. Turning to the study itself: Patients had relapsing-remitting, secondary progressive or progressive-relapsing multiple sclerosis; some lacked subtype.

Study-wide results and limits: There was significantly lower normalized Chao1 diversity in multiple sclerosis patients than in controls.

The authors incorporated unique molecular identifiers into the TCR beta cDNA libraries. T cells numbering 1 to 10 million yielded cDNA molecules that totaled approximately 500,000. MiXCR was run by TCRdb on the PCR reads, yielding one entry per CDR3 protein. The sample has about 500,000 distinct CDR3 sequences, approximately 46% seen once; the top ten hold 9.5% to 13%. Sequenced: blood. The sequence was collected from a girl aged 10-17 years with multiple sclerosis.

Here the CDR3 DNA reads TGTGCCAGCAGTCCGGGACACTCCGTTTACAATGAGCAGTTCTTC. This encodes CASSPGHSVYNEQFF. The chain has TRBV7-3 and TRBJ2-1; perhaps TRBD1 as D (6 bases). V gave up 6 bases and J gave up 4 bases, with 16 bases separating them. There are 15 residues in the CDR3. CDR1 is SGHTA and CDR2 is FQGTGA in the germline V gene.